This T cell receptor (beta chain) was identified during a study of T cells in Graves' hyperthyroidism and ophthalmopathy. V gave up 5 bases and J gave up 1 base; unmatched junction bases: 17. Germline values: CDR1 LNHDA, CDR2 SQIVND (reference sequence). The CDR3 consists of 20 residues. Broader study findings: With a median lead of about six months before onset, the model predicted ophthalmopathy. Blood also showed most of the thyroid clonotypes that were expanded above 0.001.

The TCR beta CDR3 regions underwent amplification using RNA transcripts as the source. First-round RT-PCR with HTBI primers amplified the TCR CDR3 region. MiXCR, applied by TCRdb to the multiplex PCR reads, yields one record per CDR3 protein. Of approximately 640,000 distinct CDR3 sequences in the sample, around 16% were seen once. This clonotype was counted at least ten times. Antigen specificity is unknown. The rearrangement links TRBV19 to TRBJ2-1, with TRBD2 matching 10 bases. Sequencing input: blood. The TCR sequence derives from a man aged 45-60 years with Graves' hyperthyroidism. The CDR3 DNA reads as TGTGCCAGTAGTCCACCAAGCGGGAGGGCACTTGAGGTATCCTACAATGAGCAGTTCTTC. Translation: CASSPPSGRALEVSYNEQFF.